Listed below are T cell receptor beta chains from one sample, sequenced in a study of T cell responses to AZD1222 COVID-19 vaccine. Clones were sequenced by immunoSEQ multiplex PCR, and TCRdb holds only the in-frame ones, with some missing. The sample lists about 100,000 clones, approximately 89% occurring once. The sample was peripheral blood, taken on day 0 of AZD1222 vaccination. These receptors were obtained from an adult in good health. Each CDR3 is given with its conserved first and last residue. A D gene is named only where the DNA matches it firmly. Clone size, where shown, is once, few, many, or a class for clones that have expanded.

D gene,J gene,V gene,clone size,CDR3 protein,CDR3 DNA
-,TRBJ2-4,TRBV27,-,CASSSPYFGQEGAKNIQYF,TGTGCCAGCAGTTCCCCCTATTTTGGGCAGGAAGGGGCCAAAAACATTCAGTACTTC
-,TRBJ1-1,TRBV19,-,CASSVTARAEAFF,TGTGCCAGTAGTGTGACAGCCCGGGCTGAAGCTTTCTTT
TRBD1,TRBJ1-2,TRBV6-2/TRBV6-3,-,CASSQTGGYAGYTF,TGTGCCAGCAGTCAGACAGGGGGCTATGCTGGCTACACCTTC
-,TRBJ2-7,TRBV7-8,-,CASSLDPRTYEQYF,TGTGCCAGCAGCTTAGACCCGAGAACTTACGAGCAGTACTTC
-,TRBJ2-7,TRBV6-6,-,CASSLRRDGQKGSSYEQYF,TGTGCCAGCAGTCTCCGCCGGGACGGACAGAAAGGAAGCTCCTACGAGCAGTACTTC
TRBD1,TRBJ1-1,TRBV25-1,-,CASSLPEWTGGNTEAFF,TGTGCCAGCAGTTTACCGGAATGGACAGGCGGGAACACTGAAGCTTTCTTT
-,TRBJ2-2,TRBV5-1,-,CASGTGDNTGELFF,TGCGCCAGCGGGACGGGAGATAACACCGGGGAGCTGTTTTTT
-,TRBJ1-2,TRBV5-6,-,CASSLRLINYGYTF,TGTGCCAGCAGCTTACGACTCATTAACTATGGCTACACCTTC
-,TRBJ1-6,TRBV7-2,-,CASSFRDRRSPLHF,TGTGCCAGCAGCTTTCGGGACCGGCGGTCACCCCTCCACTTT
-,TRBJ1-1,TRBV15,-,CATSIQRDIRNTEAFF,TGTGCCACCAGCATCCAAAGAGATATTCGGAACACTGAAGCTTTCTTT
-,TRBJ2-3,TRBV6-2/TRBV6-3,-,CASSTGITDTQYF,TGTGCCAGCAGTACGGGGATCACAGATACGCAGTATTTT
TRBD1,TRBJ1-2,TRBV29-1,-,CSVEDLLGDRGGNTF,TGCAGCGTTGAAGACCTACTCGGGGACAGGGGTGGCAACACCTTC
-,TRBJ2-1,TRBV11-3,-,CASSLDVEGEQFF,TGTGCCAGCAGCTTAGATGTGGAAGGAGAGCAGTTCTTC
TRBD2,TRBJ2-7,TRBV4-2,-,CASSPRRGNYEQYF,TGTGCCAGCAGCCCCCGGCGGGGGAACTACGAGCAGTACTTC
TRBD2,TRBJ2-2,TRBV7-9,-,CASSSASGANTGELFF,TGTGCCAGCAGCTCGGCTAGCGGCGCGAACACCGGGGAGCTGTTTTTT
TRBD1,TRBJ1-1,TRBV5-1,-,CASSRDRMNTEAFF,TGCGCCAGCAGCAGGGACAGAATGAACACTGAAGCTTTCTTT
-,TRBJ2-6,TRBV28,-,CASRPSPGANVLTF,TGTGCCAGCAGGCCAAGTCCTGGGGCCAACGTCCTGACTTTC
TRBD1,TRBJ1-1,TRBV27,-,CASSGDRDGTEAFF,TGTGCCAGCAGTGGGGACAGGGATGGCACTGAAGCTTTCTTT
-,TRBJ1-5,TRBV19,-,CASSIRQGSGQPQHF,TGTGCCAGTAGTATTCGGCAGGGGAGCGGTCAGCCCCAGCATTTT
TRBD1,TRBJ2-7,TRBV4-3,-,CASSQDRGGTGGVSAEQYF,TGCGCCAGCAGCCAAGATCGAGGAGGGACAGGGGGCGTCTCTGCCGAGCAGTACTTC
TRBD2,TRBJ2-7,TRBV5-1,-,CASSMSLAGDRQYF,TGCGCCAGCAGCATGTCACTAGCGGGAGACAGGCAGTACTTC
-,TRBJ1-5,TRBV23-1,-,CASSQYGFSSGNQPQHF,TGCGCCAGCAGTCAATACGGGTTCAGTAGCGGCAATCAGCCCCAGCATTTT
-,TRBJ2-7,TRBV7-3,-,CASSLSRDTHEQYF,TGTGCCAGCAGCTTAAGCCGGGACACCCACGAGCAGTACTTC
TRBD1,TRBJ2-6,TRBV28,-,CASRPAGGGANVLTF,TGTGCCAGCAGACCTGCAGGGGGTGGGGCCAACGTCCTGACTTTC
TRBD1,TRBJ2-3,TRBV5-4,few,CASSLAPTDRLSTDTQYF,TGTGCCAGCAGCTTGGCCCCGACGGACAGGCTAAGCACAGATACGCAGTATTTT
-,TRBJ2-2,TRBV7-2,-,CASSSHRQSNTGELFF,TGTGCCAGCAGCTCCCATCGACAGTCGAACACCGGGGAGCTGTTTTTT
-,TRBJ2-3,TRBV5-1,few,CASSPRRRDGDTQYF,TGCGCCAGCAGCCCCCGAAGGCGGGACGGGGATACGCAGTATTTT
-,TRBJ1-2,TRBV5-5,-,CASSPHGVDGYTF,TGTGCCAGCAGCCCTCACGGGGTTGATGGCTACACCTTC
TRBD1,TRBJ2-7,TRBV18,once,CASSLDRVNEQYF,TGTGCCAGCTCACTGGACAGGGTAAACGAGCAGTACTTC
-,TRBJ2-2,TRBV7-9,-,CASSHSLSGPPGELFF,TGTGCCAGCAGCCATAGTCTGTCAGGCCCTCCCGGGGAGCTGTTTTTT
TRBD1,TRBJ2-7,TRBV28,few,CASSLMGQSPYEQYF,TGTGCCAGCAGTTTAATGGGACAGTCACCCTACGAGCAGTACTTC
-,TRBJ2-3,TRBV5-1,-,CASSGGTPDTQYF,TGCGCCAGCAGCGGGGGGACCCCAGATACGCAGTATTTT
TRBD1,TRBJ2-3,TRBV7-2,-,CASRPDRGTDTQYF,TGTGCCAGCAGACCGGACAGGGGGACAGATACGCAGTATTTT
-,TRBJ1-5,TRBV7-2,-,CATSPSDNQPQHF,TGTGCTACTAGCCCGTCGGACAATCAGCCCCAGCATTTT
-,TRBJ2-5,TRBV6-5,once,CASSYSVGSGRETQYF,TGTGCCAGCAGTTACTCGGTGGGGTCGGGGCGGGAGACCCAGTACTTC
-,TRBJ1-6,TRBV12-3/TRBV12-4,few,CASTSRMASPLHF,TGTGCCAGCACTTCAAGGATGGCTTCACCCCTCCACTTT
TRBD2,TRBJ2-1,TRBV6-5,-,CASSRRLAGDNEQFF,TGTGCCAGCAGCCGAAGACTAGCGGGGGACAATGAGCAGTTCTTC
-,TRBJ2-1,TRBV29-1,-,CSVLRRGISYNEQFF,TGCAGCGTCCTTAGGAGGGGCATCTCCTACAATGAGCAGTTCTTC
TRBD2,TRBJ2-4,TRBV28,-,CASSLSLALRGVTKNIQYF,TGTGCCAGCAGTCTCAGTCTAGCGCTCCGGGGGGTGACCAAAAACATTCAGTACTTC
-,TRBJ2-5,TRBV7-2,-,CASSLWGDRTQYF,TGTGCCAGCAGCTTATGGGGCGATCGGACCCAGTACTTC
TRBD2,TRBJ2-7,TRBV28,once,CASSPQLAGAYEQYF,TGTGCCAGCAGTCCACAACTAGCGGGAGCCTACGAGCAGTACTTC
-,TRBJ2-5,TRBV29-1,-,CSHQGPQETQYF,TGCAGCCACCAGGGGCCCCAAGAGACCCAGTACTTC
TRBD1,TRBJ1-5,TRBV15,-,CATSRDTGVSNQPQHF,TGTGCCACCAGCAGAGATACAGGGGTTAGCAATCAGCCCCAGCATTTT
-,TRBJ1-2,TRBV18,-,CASSSGNYGYTF,TGTGCCAGCTCATCGGGGAACTATGGCTACACCTTC
TRBD2,TRBJ2-4,TRBV15,-,CATSTRGGRINIQYF,TGTGCCACCAGCACCCGCGGGGGGAGAATAAACATTCAGTACTTC
-,TRBJ2-2,TRBV9,-,CASSVEGQTNTGELFF,TGTGCCAGCAGCGTAGAAGGACAGACTAACACCGGGGAGCTGTTTTTT
-,TRBJ2-3,TRBV3-1/TRBV3-2,-,CASSPYRGGTTDTQYF,TGTGCCAGCAGCCCGTACAGGGGCGGGACCACAGATACGCAGTATTTT
-,TRBJ1-2,TRBV5-4,-,CASSRSPADGYTF,TGTGCCAGCAGCCGCTCACCCGCTGACGGCTACACCTTC